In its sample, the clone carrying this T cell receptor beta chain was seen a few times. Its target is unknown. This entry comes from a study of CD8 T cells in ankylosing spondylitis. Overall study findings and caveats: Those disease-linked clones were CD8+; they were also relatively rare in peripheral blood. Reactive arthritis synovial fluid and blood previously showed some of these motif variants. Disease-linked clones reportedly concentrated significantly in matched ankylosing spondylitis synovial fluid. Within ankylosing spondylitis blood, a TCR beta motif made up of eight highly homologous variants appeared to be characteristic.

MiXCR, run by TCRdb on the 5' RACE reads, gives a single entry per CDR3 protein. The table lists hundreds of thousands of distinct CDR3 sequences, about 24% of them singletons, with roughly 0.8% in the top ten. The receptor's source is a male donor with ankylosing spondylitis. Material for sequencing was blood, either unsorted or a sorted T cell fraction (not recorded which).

CDR3 coding DNA: TGTGCCAGCGCACTGGAGGGAGGACCACGAGTTGAAGCTTTCTTT. Protein sequence: CASALEGGPRVEAFF. V is TRBV18 and J is TRBJ1-1; D is uncertain. V was cut by 8 bases and J by 7 bases, with 23 bases left in between. Germline loops: CDR1 KGHSH, CDR2 LQKENI. This CDR3 spans 15 amino acids. The full variable domain, in which reference TRBV18 and TRBJ1-1 provide the parts outside the CDR3, is NAGVMQNPRHLVRRRGQEARLRCSPMKGHSHVYWYRQLPEEGLKFMVYLQKENIIDESGMPKERFSAEFPKEGPSILRIQQVVRGDSAAYFCASALEGGPRVEAFFGQGTRLTVV.